The present T cell receptor (beta chain) was sequenced within a study of OX40 agonist ivuxolimab in advanced cancers. Clones were sequenced by immunoSEQ multiplex PCR, and TCRdb holds only the in-frame ones, with some missing. The sample contains around 40,000 clones, more than 75% of which appear only once. J lost 4 bases, V lost 5 bases, and 7 bases had no gene match. The V gene's germline CDR1 is GTSNPN and CDR2 SVGIG (reference sequence). The CDR3 length is 14 residues. The source material was CD4+ or CD8+ T cells sorted from blood, sampled in a trial of the OX40 agonist ivuxolimab. The sequence was collected from an adult with an advanced solid tumor such as melanoma, head and neck, liver or kidney cancer. V and J are TRBV30 and TRBJ1-4; 7 positions agree with TRBD1. The CDR3 region is CAWGEGAGNEKLFF. The CDR3 DNA follows: TGTGCCTGGGGGGAGGGGGCCGGTAATGAAAAACTGTTTTTT.